The present TCR beta chain was sequenced within a study of T cells after yellow fever vaccination. Across the whole study: Preparation of the low-cell-number fractions used SMART-Seq v4 Ultra Low Input. Whole-study results and caveats: Abundant clonotypes (contaminants from the bulk population) could be present in FACS-sorted repertoires. The study found a weaker secondary response that peaked faster, day 5 versus 15.

5'RACE template switching produced TCR cDNA carrying a universal primer site and UMIs. TCRdb redid the calling of the 5' RACE reads with MiXCR, one entry per CDR3 protein. This table holds about 310,000 distinct CDR3 sequences, roughly 3.5% found once. Many counts were recorded for this clonotype. What it recognizes is unknown. With 7 bases clipped from V and 0 bases from J, the junction kept 11 bases outside the gene matches. The CDR3 is 17 residues long. This sample comprised PBMCs, obtained on the day of the yellow fever booster vaccination. This TCR was sampled from a man aged 18 to 29 who received the YFV17D yellow fever vaccine. The genes are TRBV12-3 or TRBV12-4 and TRBJ1-1; TRBD1 aligns across 10 bases. This chain's CDR3 is CASTRGGTGAMNTEAFF. As DNA, the CDR3 is TGTGCCAGCACCCGAGGGGGGACAGGGGCGATGAACACTGAAGCTTTCTTT.